This entry lists 32 T cell receptor beta chains sequenced from one sample in a study of blood T cell repertoires in COVID-19 (dated by TCRdb to about 2020). The library relied on the immunoSEQ multiplex PCR assay. The table was pulled from immuneACCESS by TCRdb, which kept in-frame rearrangements only. Such tables lose some clones; where checked, under half of the loss comes from unresolved V genes, and the rest has no known cause. The sample yields around 150,000 clones; about 79% were counted once. The biggest ten clones account for 7.2% of the sample. Sample: peripheral blood. The receptors here all came from a woman aged 45-60 years in a cohort sampled during active or convalescent COVID-19.

V gene TRBV7-2 combines with J gene TRBJ2-7; 10 bases fit TRBD1. The germline V gene encodes CDR1 SGHTA and CDR2 FQGNSA. V gave up 0 bases and J gave up 3 bases; unmatched junction bases: 5. This CDR3 contains 16 residues. The CDR3 nucleotides read TGTGCCAGCAGCTTAGCATGGACAGGGGGATTCTACGAGCAGTACTTC. As protein: CASSLAWTGGFYEQYF.

The chain recombines TRBV12-3 or TRBV12-4 with TRBJ1-6; D is ambiguous. CDR3 length equals 13 residues. The germline V and J ends were trimmed by 4 bases and 11 bases, with 12 bases remaining between them. CDR3 region: CASSSQLMAPLHF. DNA for the CDR3: TGTGCCAGCAGTTCCCAGTTGATGGCACCCCTCCACTTT.

This rearrangement joins TRBV2 to TRBJ2-2, with 7 bases fitting TRBD1. This CDR3 spans 19 amino acids. The V gene end was trimmed by 1 base and the J gene end by 2 bases; junction bases not matched to a gene: 13. Germline loops: CDR1 SNHLY, CDR2 FYNNEI. CDR3 DNA: TGTGCCAGCAGTGAAGACGGGGAATCCGGGACAGTAAACACCGGGGAGCTGTTTTTT. Amino acid sequence: CASSEDGESGTVNTGELFF.

This clone was detected only once. The J gene is TRBJ2-1, the V gene TRBV5-1; 7 bases are shared with TRBD1. Unmatched junction bases numbered 4, after V lost 0 bases and J lost 4 bases. The CDR3 runs 15 residues. Germline CDR1 is SGHRS and CDR2 is YFSETQ. Written as DNA, the CDR3 is TGCGCCAGCAGCTTGGCGGGACAGCCTTACAATGAGCAGTTCTTC. Protein sequence: CASSLAGQPYNEQFF.

The gene calls are TRBV9 and TRBJ1-6; a possible D gene is TRBD1 (5 bases). The CDR3 length is 15 residues. The germline CDR1 and CDR2 sequences are SGDLS and YYNGEE. Trimming left V 7 bases short and J 6 bases short, with 17 bases between. The CDR3 DNA is TGTGCCAGCCGGGAGGGGCCTTCGGGTAATTCACCCCTCCACTTT. Protein product: CASREGPSGNSPLHF. The full variable domain, with the rest looked up from reference TRBV9 and TRBJ1-6, is DSGVTQTPKHLITATGQRVTLRCSPRSGDLSVYWYQQSLDQGLQFLIQYYNGEERAKGNILERFSAQQFPDLHSELNLSSLELGDSALYFCASREGPSGNSPLHFGNGTRLTVT.

The chain recombines TRBV7-3 with TRBJ2-1, with 13 positions matching TRBD2. Germline CDR1 and CDR2: SGHTA and FQGTGA. The CDR3 length is 15 residues. V lost 5 bases to trimming and J lost 8 bases; unmatched junction nucleotides: 6. CDR3 sequence reads: CASSPGTSGAHEQFF. The CDR3 DNA follows: TGTGCCAGCAGCCCCGGGACTAGCGGGGCGCATGAGCAGTTCTTC.

The chain employs TRBV21-1 and TRBJ1-5. TRBV21-1 is termed a pseudogene. The CDR3 has 19 residues. The CDR3: CASSKDYPTSCSYDQPQHF. The CDR3 nucleotides are TGTGCCAGCAGCAAAGACTACCCTACCAGTTGCTCATACGATCAGCCCCAGCATTTT.

The chain carries TRBV5-1 and TRBJ2-2; 9 bases are shared with TRBD1. Unmatched junction bases numbered 3, after V lost 2 bases and J lost 1 base. Per germline, CDR1 SGHRS and CDR2 YFSETQ. CDR3 length: 16 residues. The CDR3 sequence: CASSFLGQGNTGELFF. CDR3 bases: TGCGCCAGCAGCTTTCTGGGACAGGGGAACACCGGGGAGCTGTTTTTT.

V usage is TRBV7-2 and J usage is TRBJ2-1; perhaps TRBD1 as D (5 bases). Per the germline V gene, CDR1 is SGHTA and CDR2 is FQGNSA. V dropped 5 bases and J dropped 5 bases, with 10 bases sitting between them. CDR3 length: 13 residues. In DNA form, the CDR3 reads TGTGCCAGCAGCCGACAGACAGACAATGAGCAGTTCTTC. Its protein is CASSRQTDNEQFF. Based on the CDR3 plus reference TRBV7-2 and TRBJ2-1, the full variable domain is GAGVSQSPSNKVTEKGKDVELRCDPISGHTALYWYRQSLGQGLEFLIYFQGNSAPDKSGLPSDRFSAERTGGSVSTLTIQRTQQEDSAVYLCASSRQTDNEQFFGPGTRLTVL.

The chain combines TRBV5-5 with TRBJ2-7, with D maybe TRBD1 (6 bases). The V end lost 2 bases, the J end lost 0 bases, and 18 bases lay between the germline ends. Per germline, CDR1 SGHKS and CDR2 YYEKEE (reference sequence). The CDR3 runs 17 residues. The CDR3 DNA is TGTGCCAGCAGCTTTTGGGGGCCGGCGGGCGGCTCCTACGAGCAGTACTTC. Protein: CASSFWGPAGGSYEQYF.

The chain has TRBV10-3 and TRBJ2-3, with TRBD2 matching over 14 bases. The junction had 8 bases not matched to a gene; V was cut back by 6 bases and J by 0 bases. Germline CDR1 and CDR2: ENHRY and SYGVKD. This CDR3 spans 18 amino acids. The CDR3 sequence is CAIRTTSGGETSTDTQYF. In DNA form, the CDR3 reads TGTGCCATCAGAACGACTAGCGGGGGGGAAACTAGCACAGATACGCAGTATTTT.

The J gene is TRBJ2-5, the V gene TRBV25-1; D call uncertain. The CDR3 is 14 residues long. From germline, CDR1 is MGHDK and CDR2 SYGVNS. V lost 1 base and J 4 bases, leaving 10 bases between the germline ends. DNA of the CDR3: TGTGCCAGCAGTGAATTCCGGGTATCAGAGACCCAGTACTTC. Translated, it gives CASSEFRVSETQYF.

A single count supports this clone. In DNA, the CDR3 is TGTGCCAGCAGCTCCCCCCCCGAGAAACCTAATGAAAAACTGTTTTTT. Amino acids: CASSSPPEKPNEKLFF. V gene TRBV11-3 combines with J gene TRBJ1-4; D gene ambiguous. Germline V gene data show CDR1 as SGHNT and CDR2 as YENEEA. The CDR3 covers 16 residues. V dropped 4 bases and J dropped 3 bases, with 15 bases sitting between them. The full variable domain, rest sourced from reference TRBV11-3 and TRBJ1-4, is EAGVVQSPRYKIIEKKQPVAFWCNPISGHNTLYWYLQNLGQGPELLIRYENEEAVDDSQLPKDRFSAERLKGVDSTLKIQPAELGDSAVYLCASSSPPEKPNEKLFFGSGTQLSVL.

In this sample, this clone turned up a few times. This chain connects TRBV24-1 to TRBJ2-1; 7 nucleotides align to TRBD1. This CDR3 has 15 residues. Trimming cost V 3 bases and J 10 bases; bases outside gene matches: 11. The germline CDR1 and CDR2 sequences are KGHDR and SFDVKD. The DNA of the CDR3 is TGTGCCACCAGTGATGCGCAAACAGGGGCTGGGGAGCAGTTCTTC. It codes for CATSDAQTGAGEQFF.

This clone was recorded only once. The chain uses TRBV5-4 and TRBJ2-3, with TRBD1 matching 8 bases. The CDR3 length is 16 residues. The germline V gene has CDR1 SGHNT and CDR2 YYREEE (reference sequence). Germline trimming cut 3 bases from V and 1 base from J; bases unmatched to any gene: 7. CDR3 sequence: CASSSPGQGRTDTQYF. In DNA, the CDR3 is TGTGCCAGCAGCTCTCCTGGACAGGGTCGCACAGATACGCAGTATTTT.

With regard to this clone: Germline is not matched at one junction end, which may reflect a read error. V is TRBV5-1 and J is TRBJ2-2; D might be TRBD2 (6 bases). The CDR3 is made up of 14 amino acids. Germline V gene sequence: CDR1 SGHRS, CDR2 YFSETQ. The CDR3 loop is CVSSEIADTGELFF. As DNA, the CDR3 is TGCGTCAGCTCGGAAATAGCGGACACCGGGGAGCTGTTTTTT.

The V and J genes are TRBV9 and TRBJ2-7; TRBD2 matches at 16 bases. The junction had 6 bases not matched to a gene; V was cut back by 4 bases and J by 2 bases. The CDR3 contains 17 residues. Germline CDR1 and CDR2: SGDLS and YYNGEE. The CDR3: CASSPPGLAGGTYEQYF. In DNA form, the CDR3 reads TGTGCCAGCAGCCCACCGGGACTAGCGGGGGGGACCTACGAGCAGTACTTC.

This chain connects TRBV21-1 to TRBJ1-5. TRBV21-1 is tagged as a pseudogene. The CDR3 is 15 amino acids. CDR3 in amino acids: CASSKGGSSNQPQHF. CDR3 nucleotides: TGTGCCAGCAGCAAAGGCGGCAGTAGCAATCAGCCCCAGCATTTT.

The V call is TRBV19, the J call TRBJ1-5; D is perhaps TRBD1 (6 bases). The CDR3 contains 14 residues. The ends were cut back, 1 base at V and 9 bases at J, with 13 bases in the middle. Looked up from germline, CDR1 is LNHDA and CDR2 is SQIVND (reference sequence). Here the CDR3 DNA reads TGTGCCAGTAGTATAGGACAGGCCCCGGGGCCCCAGCATTTT. Encoded protein: CASSIGQAPGPQHF.

This sequence joins TRBV4-1 and TRBJ2-3; D perhaps matches TRBD2 (6 bases). V lost 1 base to trimming and J lost 0 bases, with 11 bases between them. This CDR3 comprises 16 residues. Germline V gives CDR1 MGHRA, CDR2 YSYEKL. For the CDR3, the DNA is TGCGCCAGCAGCCAAGGGGCGGGAACTAGCACAGATACGCAGTATTTT. This gives the protein CASSQGAGTSTDTQYF.

This rearrangement joins TRBV6-6 to TRBJ2-7, with 10 bases that match TRBD2. The V gene end was trimmed by 8 bases and the J gene end by 2 bases; junction bases not matched to a gene: 9. From germline, CDR1 is MNHNY and CDR2 SVGAGI (reference sequence). The CDR3 is 15 residues long. CDR3 region: CASHKERGGTYEQYF. CDR3 bases: TGTGCCAGCCATAAGGAGCGGGGGGGGACCTACGAGCAGTACTTC.

The V call is TRBV7-2, the J call TRBJ2-2; 9 bases match TRBD1. The CDR3 loop spans 18 amino acids. Per germline, CDR1 SGHTA and CDR2 FQGNSA. V was pared by 3 bases and J by 6 bases, with 14 bases of the junction left unmatched. CDR3 residues: CASSLATGTGYYPGELFF. The CDR3 coding sequence is TGTGCCAGCAGCTTGGCCACGGGGACAGGGTATTACCCCGGGGAGCTGTTTTTT. The variable domain in full, completed from reference TRBV7-2 and TRBJ2-2, reads GAGVSQSPSNKVTEKGKDVELRCDPISGHTALYWYRQSLGQGLEFLIYFQGNSAPDKSGLPSDRFSAERTGGSVSTLTIQRTQQEDSAVYLCASSLATGTGYYPGELFFGEGSRLTVL.

The V gene is TRBV20-1, the J gene TRBJ2-1; TRBD2 aligns across 10 bases. The germline V gene encodes CDR1 DFQATT and CDR2 SNEGSKA (reference sequence). Trimming cost V 3 bases and J 0 bases; bases outside gene matches: 2. The CDR3 consists of 15 residues. The CDR3 region is CSASSGGSSYNEQFF. DNA for the CDR3: TGCAGTGCTAGTAGCGGGGGGAGCTCCTACAATGAGCAGTTCTTC.

This clone was recorded only once. The chain carries TRBV6-5 and TRBJ2-2; TRBD2 is a possible D gene (6 bases). The germline CDR1 and CDR2 sequences are MNHEY and SVGAGI. V lost 7 bases and J 7 bases, leaving 16 bases between the germline ends. The CDR3 loop spans 14 amino acids. The CDR3 bases are TGTGCCAGCACCTACTCTCAGGGAGGCGGGGAGCTGTTTTTT. Amino acids: CASTYSQGGGELFF.

V and J are TRBV19 and TRBJ1-1; a possible D gene is TRBD1 (5 bases). The V end was cut by 5 bases, the J end by 1 base, with 20 bases between. The CDR3 length is 17 residues. Germline CDR1 and CDR2: LNHDA and SQIVND (reference sequence). The CDR3 nucleotides are TGTGCCAGTAGTCCGAACCCCCTTCGGACACCGAACACTGAAGCTTTCTTT. It codes for CASSPNPLRTPNTEAFF.

This chain links TRBV21-1 with TRBJ1-2. TRBV21-1 is recorded as a pseudogene. The CDR3 spans 13 residues. CDR3 protein: CASSKSAGGGYTF. DNA for the CDR3: TGTGCCAGCAGCAAGAGTGCGGGAGGTGGCTACACCTTC.

The rearrangement joins TRBV9 to TRBJ2-7; 11 nucleotides align to TRBD2. The V gene's germline CDR1 is SGDLS and CDR2 YYNGEE. The trim removed 4 bases at V and 2 bases at J, leaving 2 bases unmatched. The CDR3 is made up of 14 amino acids. The CDR3, as DNA: TGTGCCAGCAGCCAGGGACTAGCGGCCTACGAGCAGTACTTC. Translation gives CASSQGLAAYEQYF.

V is TRBV7-9 and J is TRBJ2-1; 12 bases fit TRBD2. The CDR3 totals 16 residues. Per the germline V gene, CDR1 is SEHNR and CDR2 is FQNEAQ (reference sequence). Trimming at V came to 5 bases and at J to 6 bases, leaving 8 bases not matched to a gene. CDR3: CASSKDPGLAGNEQFF. The CDR3 DNA sequence: TGTGCCAGCAGCAAAGACCCGGGACTAGCGGGCAATGAGCAGTTCTTC.

The chain links TRBV29-1 to TRBJ2-7; TRBD2 matches at 9 bases. This CDR3 comprises 13 residues. J was trimmed by 3 bases and V by 4 bases; bases with no gene match: 4. Germline CDR1 SQVTM, CDR2 ANQGSEA. The CDR3 loop is CSVGRGGLYEQYF. The CDR3 nucleotides are TGCAGCGTTGGGCGGGGGGGCCTCTACGAGCAGTACTTC.

The chain joins TRBV3-1 (or the pseudogene TRBV3-2) to TRBJ2-3; D is unclear. The germline gives CDR1 LGHDT, CDR2 YNNKEL (reference sequence). V gave up 2 bases and J gave up 2 bases, with 11 bases separating them. The CDR3 is 15 amino acids. CDR3 DNA sequence: TGTGCCAGCAGCCAAAACACCCCTCCCACAGATACGCAGTATTTT. Protein product: CASSQNTPPTDTQYF.

J is TRBJ1-2 and V is TRBV2, with a weak D call TRBD1 (5 bases). Germline values: CDR1 SNHLY, CDR2 FYNNEI. This CDR3 comprises 11 residues. Trimming took 7 bases from V and 5 from J, leaving 8 bases between them. The CDR3 nucleotides read TGTGCCAGCACCGGGGGTTATGGCTACACCTTC. Translation gives CASTGGYGYTF.

This clone was counted a single time. The chain uses TRBV10-2 and TRBJ1-1, with D possibly matching TRBD1 (6 bases). CDR1 WSHSY and CDR2 SAAADI come from the germline V gene. The CDR3 extends over 14 amino acids. The ends were cut back, 4 bases at V and 2 bases at J, with 11 bases in the middle. The CDR3 sequence is CASSASGANTEAFF. In DNA, the CDR3 is TGCGCCAGCAGTGCGTCAGGGGCAAACACTGAAGCTTTCTTT.